The present entry profiles one T cell receptor (beta chain) with its context. Its matching antigen is unknown. These data come from a study of siplizumab effects on memory and regulatory T cells. Study-wide results and caveats: Only a minor fraction of alloreactive clones mapped to unstimulated subsets.

TCRdb's copy holds only in-frame clones and misses some; the assay was immunoSEQ multiplex PCR. The sample lists around 72,000 clones; roughly nine tenths were seen once. This CDR3 spans 15 amino acids. After removal of 3 bases from V and 5 bases from J, the junction contained 5 bases not matched to a gene. CDR1 SGHNT and CDR2 YYREEE come from the germline V gene (reference sequence). The V gene is TRBV5-4, the J gene TRBJ2-1; 10 bases fit TRBD2. This sequence was found in a human donor in good health. Sequences were obtained from CD8+ T cells sorted from blood. CDR3 sequence reads: CASSSSLAGNNEQFF. CDR3 DNA: TGTGCCAGCAGCTCTTCACTAGCGGGAAACAATGAGCAGTTCTTC.